This T cell receptor (beta chain) is drawn from a study of blood T cell repertoires in COVID-19. Overall study context: COVID-19 samples collected from the United States, Italy and Spain covered acute and convalescent phases. PBMCs, B-cell-depleted T cells, or T cells provided the cDNA or gDNA that made up the material.

Original data processing: How many nucleated cells were present was estimated from reference gene primer amplification. TCRdb's copy holds only in-frame clones and misses some; the assay was immunoSEQ multiplex PCR. V and J calls and clone size come straight from that table; D and trimming were deduced from the DNA. Among about 63,000 clones listed, 88% were seen once. The V and J ends lost 3 bases and 5 bases respectively, with 12 bases between them. This CDR3 is 13 amino acids long. Looked up from germline, CDR1 is SGHDT and CDR2 is YYEEEE. This rearrangement joins TRBV5-6 to TRBJ2-7; D is possibly TRBD2 (6 bases). The sample consisted of peripheral blood. This clonotype was sampled from a human donor in a cohort sampled during active COVID-19. CDR3 DNA sequence: TGTGCCAGCAGCTGGGACTTCACCAACGAGCAGTACTTC. Encoded protein: CASSWDFTNEQYF.